This entry lists 25 T cell receptor beta chains sequenced from one sample in a study of blood T cell repertoires in COVID-19. The table came from immunoSEQ multiplex PCR; TCRdb's copy has only in-frame clones and leaves some out. The repertoire holds approximately 230,000 clones, 87% seen once, with around 3.3% in the top ten. Sequencing was carried out using peripheral blood. The receptor source for this set is a man aged 18 to 30 with active or convalescent COVID-19.

This clone was counted a single time. The V and J genes are TRBV5-6 and TRBJ2-7; 7 positions match TRBD1. The CDR3 runs 15 residues. V gave up 4 bases and J gave up 6 bases; unmatched junction bases: 13. Germline V gene sequence: CDR1 SGHDT, CDR2 YYEEEE. CDR3 in DNA: TGTGCCAGCAGCGAATCCGACAGGGTTCGGGGCGAGCAGTACTTC. Translated: CASSESDRVRGEQYF.

Only one count was recorded for this clone. The chain is built from TRBV9 and TRBJ1-1; the D is unclear. The germline V and J ends were trimmed by 4 bases and 1 base, with 11 bases remaining between them. There are 14 residues in the CDR3. Looked up from germline, CDR1 is SGDLS and CDR2 is YYNGEE. CDR3 nucleotides: TGTGCCAGCAGCATTCGTCCAGGGAACACTGAAGCTTTCTTT. Its translation: CASSIRPGNTEAFF.

The chain couples TRBV5-1 to TRBJ2-4; 8 bases align to TRBD2. V shed 8 bases and J 3 bases; nucleotides not matched to a gene: 10. The CDR3 covers 15 residues. Germline V CDR1 and CDR2: SGHRS, YFSETQ. The DNA for the CDR3 is TGCGCCAGTACCGGGACTAGTGACGGCAAAAACATTCAGTACTTC. Translated, it gives CASTGTSDGKNIQYF.

The gene calls are TRBV7-3 and TRBJ1-3; the match to TRBD1 covers 8 bases. This CDR3 spans 18 amino acids. The junction had 11 bases not matched to a gene; V was cut back by 4 bases and J by 0 bases. Germline CDR1 SGHTA, CDR2 FQGTGA. This CDR3 reads CASSSQGQDPSSGNTIYF. CDR3 nucleotides: TGTGCCAGCAGCTCCCAGGGACAGGATCCCTCCTCTGGAAACACCATATATTTT.

The chain is built from TRBV7-6 and TRBJ2-3, with 15 bases that match TRBD2. V lost 5 bases, J lost 4 bases, and 4 bases stayed unmatched. Germline loops: CDR1 SGHVS, CDR2 FNYEAQ. The CDR3 is made up of 16 amino acids. The CDR3 here is CASSRRTSGGADTQYF. CDR3 nucleotide sequence: TGTGCCAGCAGCCGGAGGACTAGCGGGGGGGCAGATACGCAGTATTTT.

The rearrangement links TRBV27 to TRBJ1-5, with TRBD1 matching 8 bases. Trimming cost V 6 bases and J 4 bases; bases outside gene matches: 8. Germline V gene lookup returns CDR1 MNHEY and CDR2 SMNVEV (reference sequence). The CDR3 has 15 amino acids. CDR3 residues: CASSPSDRGNQPQHF. The CDR3, as DNA: TGTGCCAGCAGCCCCTCTGACAGGGGAAATCAGCCCCAGCATTTT.

J is TRBJ2-1 and V is TRBV7-9; TRBD2 is a possible D gene (7 bases). This CDR3 comprises 14 residues. Trimming stripped 1 base from V and 10 bases from J, with 14 bases between. CDR1 is SEHNR, CDR2 FQNEAQ, per germline (reference sequence). The CDR3 DNA is TGTGCCAGCAGCTTAGTTGCGGGGGCAGGGGAGCAGTTCTTC. Translation: CASSLVAGAGEQFF. Full variable domain (missing parts from reference TRBV7-9 and TRBJ2-1): DTGVSQNPRHKITKRGQNVTFRCDPISEHNRLYWYRQTLGQGPEFLTYFQNEAQLEKSRLLSDRFSAERPKGSFSTLEIQRTEQGDSAMYLCASSLVAGAGEQFFGPGTRLTVL.

The V and J genes are TRBV18 and TRBJ1-5; D is unclear. Trimming pared 1 base from V and 4 bases from J, leaving 11 bases between. This CDR3 region has 15 residues. CDR1 KGHSH and CDR2 LQKENI come from the germline V gene. CDR3 sequence: CASSPLPRENQPQHF. CDR3 sequence (DNA): TGTGCCAGCTCACCACTCCCGAGGGAGAATCAGCCCCAGCATTTT.

The chain uses TRBV6-5 and TRBJ1-2, with unresolved D. This CDR3 has 13 amino acids. V dropped 6 bases and J dropped 6 bases, with 14 bases sitting between them. CDR1 is MNHEY and CDR2 is SVGAGI in the germline V gene. The CDR3 nucleotides are TGTGCCAGCAGACCGCAAGGCAGGCATGGCTACACCTTC. It is translated as CASRPQGRHGYTF.

The chain links TRBV19 to TRBJ2-2, with 15 bases that match TRBD2. Germline CDR1 is LNHDA and CDR2 is SQIVND (reference sequence). Trimming took 3 bases from V and 12 from J; bases not matched to a gene: 5. This CDR3 is built from 15 residues. The CDR3 DNA reads TGTGCCAGTAGTATGGATGGGACTAGCGGGGGGCAGCTGTTTTTT. Translated: CASSMDGTSGGQLFF.

This chain links TRBV27 with TRBJ1-1; the match to TRBD1 covers 9 bases. V shed 4 bases, J shed 3 bases, and the junction held 0 bases outside the gene matches. The V gene's germline CDR1 is MNHEY and CDR2 SMNVEV (reference sequence). This CDR3 has 13 amino acids. CDR3 sequence reads: CASSWDRDTEAFF. In DNA, the CDR3 is TGTGCCAGCAGTTGGGACAGGGACACTGAAGCTTTCTTT.

This clone showed up just once. V gene TRBV4-3 combines with J gene TRBJ1-6; 7 bases are shared with TRBD1. V was clipped by 6 bases and J by 8 bases; unmatched bases: 10. The CDR3 has 15 amino acids. Per the germline V gene, CDR1 is LGHNA and CDR2 is YSLEER. The DNA of the CDR3 is TGCGCCAGCAGTCAAACCGGGACAGTTGATTCACCCCTCCACTTT. Translated: CASSQTGTVDSPLHF.

This chain connects TRBV28 to TRBJ2-5; possible D gene TRBD1, 5 bases. This CDR3 contains 15 residues. Germline V CDR1 and CDR2: MDHEN, SYDVKM. The ends were cut back, 5 bases at V and 0 bases at J, with 13 bases in the middle. For the CDR3, the DNA is TGTGCCAGCAGTAAAGGGGCTTTTCACCAAGAGACCCAGTACTTC. Amino acid sequence: CASSKGAFHQETQYF.

The rearrangement uses TRBV19 and TRBJ2-1, with TRBD2 matching 7 bases. Losses at the gene ends were 5 bases for V and 8 bases for J; bases not matched to a gene: 6. Germline CDR1 reads LNHDA; CDR2 reads SQIVND (reference sequence). This CDR3 has 13 amino acids. The CDR3 bases are TGTGCCAGTAGTGTAGGACTAGACGATGAGCAGTTCTTC. Amino acids: CASSVGLDDEQFF. The variable domain in full, with the rest retrieved from reference TRBV19 and TRBJ2-1, is DGGITQSPKYLFRKEGQNVTLSCEQNLNHDAMYWYRQDPGQGLRLIYYSQIVNDFQKGDIAEGYSVSREKKESFPLTVTSAQKNPTAFYLCASSVGLDDEQFFGPGTRLTVL.

The rearrangement joins TRBV5-6 to TRBJ2-1, with D possibly being TRBD2 (5 bases). This CDR3 comprises 16 residues. Germline values: CDR1 SGHDT, CDR2 YYEEEE. The ends were cut back, 0 bases at V and 3 bases at J, with 13 bases in the middle. CDR3 amino acids: CASSLGPPAGYNEQFF. The CDR3 nucleotides read TGTGCCAGCAGCTTGGGACCTCCGGCGGGCTACAATGAGCAGTTCTTC.

The chain links TRBV11-2 to TRBJ2-7; 8 positions agree with TRBD1. CDR3 length: 14 residues. Germline trimming cut 6 bases from V and 0 bases from J; bases unmatched to any gene: 4. Germline V gives CDR1 SGHAT, CDR2 FQNNGV. The DNA of the CDR3 is TGTGCCAGCAGGGACAGGGTGAGCTCCTACGAGCAGTACTTC. Its translation is CASRDRVSSYEQYF.

The chain carries TRBV27 and TRBJ2-2; 9 positions match TRBD1. Trimming removed 10 bases from V and 6 bases from J; junction bases left unmatched: 9. Germline V gives CDR1 MNHEY, CDR2 SMNVEV (reference sequence). The CDR3 runs 14 residues. The CDR3 spells CATTTGGSPGELFF. DNA of the CDR3: TGTGCCACCACGACAGGGGGGTCGCCCGGGGAGCTGTTTTTT.

The chain combines TRBV6-5 with TRBJ1-2, with D possibly matching TRBD1 (5 bases). With 6 bases removed from V and 5 bases from J, the gap between germline ends came to 10 bases. The CDR3 is 12 residues long. CDR1 MNHEY and CDR2 SVGAGI come from the germline V gene. CDR3 nucleotide sequence: TGTGCCAGCAGAGCAGGGCTATATGGCTACACCTTC. Translation: CASRAGLYGYTF.

The chain carries TRBV9 and TRBJ1-3; a weak D match, TRBD1 (6 bases). CDR1 is SGDLS and CDR2 is YYNGEE in the germline V gene. This CDR3 has 16 residues. Trimming took off 0 bases at V and 0 bases at J, with 10 bases between the two ends. CDR3: CASSVDRAYSGNTIYF. The CDR3 DNA follows: TGTGCCAGCAGCGTAGACAGGGCATACTCTGGAAACACCATATATTTT. Full variable domain (missing parts from reference TRBV9 and TRBJ1-3): DSGVTQTPKHLITATGQRVTLRCSPRSGDLSVYWYQQSLDQGLQFLIQYYNGEERAKGNILERFSAQQFPDLHSELNLSSLELGDSALYFCASSVDRAYSGNTIYFGEGSWLTVV.

The V gene is TRBV23-1, the J gene TRBJ2-5, with 8 bases matching TRBD1. TRBV23-1 is classed as an ORF, of uncertain function. CDR3 size: 15 residues. V trimming: 6 bases; J trimming: 7 bases; junction bases outside the gene matches: 13. CDR3 sequence (DNA): TGCGCCAGCAGGCTTGGGACAGGACTTCGGAGGACCCAGTACTTC. Protein sequence: CASRLGTGLRRTQYF.

The rearrangement joins TRBV11-2 to TRBJ2-1; D is ambiguous. CDR1 and CDR2 from the germline V gene are SGHAT and FQNNGV. The ends were cut back, 6 bases at V and 1 base at J, with 4 bases in the middle. This CDR3 is built from 12 residues. For the CDR3, the DNA is TGTGCCAGCAGTCCTTCCTACAATGAGCAGTTCTTC. This sequence encodes CASSPSYNEQFF.

The gene calls are TRBV10-3 and TRBJ2-3, with 10 bases that match TRBD1. J lost 1 base, V lost 6 bases, and 10 bases had no gene match. Germline V lookup: CDR1 ENHRY, CDR2 SYGVKD. The CDR3 length is 17 residues. The CDR3 DNA reads TGTGCCATCAGCCCGTCCCGGGACAGGGGTGGCACAGATACGCAGTATTTT. Protein sequence: CAISPSRDRGGTDTQYF.

This chain joins TRBV27 and TRBJ1-1; D is possibly TRBD1 (5 bases). Trimming removed 2 bases at V and 5 bases at J, with 12 bases between. The V gene's germline CDR1 is MNHEY and CDR2 SMNVEV (reference sequence). This CDR3 comprises 14 residues. The CDR3: CASSLILGGTEAFF. The CDR3 nucleotides read TGTGCCAGCAGTTTAATCCTGGGGGGGACTGAAGCTTTCTTT.

The chain combines TRBV5-1 with TRBJ1-2; 8 bases map to TRBD1. In germline, CDR1 is SGHRS, CDR2 YFSETQ. The CDR3 length is 14 residues. V shed 3 bases, J shed 6 bases, and the junction held 7 bases outside the gene matches. The CDR3 spells CASSSTTGGNGYTF. The CDR3 bases are TGCGCCAGCAGCTCCACCACAGGGGGTAATGGCTACACCTTC.

As DNA, the CDR3 is TGTGCCACCAGTGATAACGGACTAGCGGGAGCTTCGAAGACCCAGTACTTC. Amino acid sequence: CATSDNGLAGASKTQYF. The chain combines TRBV24-1 with TRBJ2-5, with 13 nucleotides matching TRBD2. The length of the CDR3 is 17 residues. The germline V gene has CDR1 KGHDR and CDR2 SFDVKD. Germline trimming cut 3 bases from V and 6 bases from J; bases unmatched to any gene: 9.